These 23 T cell receptor beta chains originate from one sample sequenced in a study of blood T cell repertoires in COVID-19. Using immunoSEQ multiplex PCR, the repertoire was profiled, and TCRdb retains in-frame clones only, with some absent. The sample has approximately 250,000 clones, roughly 88% seen once; the top ten hold around 2.5%. The specimen sequenced was peripheral blood. The receptors were gathered from a man aged 35 to 55 who had recovered from COVID-19.

The chain combines TRBV12-3 or TRBV12-4 with TRBJ2-3; unclear D gene. The CDR3 covers 13 residues. V was clipped by 2 bases and J by 9 bases, with 12 bases between them. As DNA, the CDR3 is TGTGCCAGCAGTTTAAACGGAGCTGGGACGCAGTATTTT. Translation: CASSLNGAGTQYF.

V is TRBV5-1 and J is TRBJ2-7; TRBD2 aligns across 12 bases. This CDR3 spans 18 amino acids. Germline CDR1 reads SGHRS; CDR2 reads YFSETQ. V lost 0 bases and J lost 5; bases outside the gene matches: 12. CDR3 nucleotide sequence: TGCGCCAGCAGCTTGGTTCTAGCGGGAGGGCCTAGAGGGAACGAGCAGTACTTC. Protein sequence: CASSLVLAGGPRGNEQYF.

CDR3 in amino acids: CASSQYRGRITEAFF. The DNA of the CDR3 is TGTGCCAGCAGCCAGTACAGGGGGCGCATCACTGAAGCTTTCTTT. This chain connects TRBV27 to TRBJ1-1, with 9 bases lining up with TRBD1. The trim removed 6 bases at V and 4 bases at J, leaving 9 bases unmatched. Germline-derived CDR1 and CDR2 are MNHEY and SMNVEV (reference sequence). The CDR3 runs to 15 residues.

The chain has TRBV19 and TRBJ1-2; D unresolved. From germline, CDR1 is LNHDA and CDR2 SQIVND (reference sequence). Trimming left V 2 bases short and J 6 bases short, with 10 bases between. The CDR3 is 13 amino acids. CDR3 in DNA: TGTGCCAGTAGTATAAGCTGGGGAGATGGCTACACCTTC. Its translation is CASSISWGDGYTF.

With regard to this clone: Germline is not matched at one junction end, which may reflect a read error. This chain connects TRBV9 to TRBJ2-3; TRBD2 aligns across 9 bases. Germline assignment: CDR1 SGDLS and CDR2 YYNGEE. The CDR3 contains 13 residues. CDR3 amino acids: CASSTRLADKQYF. The CDR3 nucleotides are TGTGCCAGCAGCACGAGACTAGCGGATAAGCAGTATTTT.

The V call is TRBV7-2, the J call TRBJ2-7, with D possibly being TRBD2 (6 bases). Germline CDR1 is SGHTA and CDR2 is FQGNSA. The ends were cut back, 5 bases at V and 7 bases at J, with 15 bases in the middle. This CDR3 region has 13 residues. The CDR3 loop reads CASSPRMAGEQYF. CDR3 nucleotide sequence: TGTGCCAGCAGCCCTCGTATGGCGGGGGAGCAGTACTTC. Full variable domain (missing parts from reference TRBV7-2 and TRBJ2-7): GAGVSQSPSNKVTEKGKDVELRCDPISGHTALYWYRQSLGQGLEFLIYFQGNSAPDKSGLPSDRFSAERTGGSVSTLTIQRTQQEDSAVYLCASSPRMAGEQYFGPGTRLTVT.

This chain connects TRBV7-2 to TRBJ2-5, with 8 bases fitting TRBD2. The CDR3 runs 17 residues. Germline V gene lookup returns CDR1 SGHTA and CDR2 FQGNSA. V gave up 0 bases and J gave up 4 bases; unmatched junction bases: 10. CDR3 DNA: TGTGCCAGCAGCTTAGCGAGGACCGGGGGGGCCGGAGAGACCCAGTACTTC. Its translation: CASSLARTGGAGETQYF.

The gene calls are TRBV5-5 and TRBJ2-1; 12 bases align to TRBD2. Germline V gene lookup returns CDR1 SGHKS and CDR2 YYEKEE (reference sequence). This CDR3 spans 16 amino acids. Trimming at V came to 3 bases and at J to 4 bases, leaving 5 bases not matched to a gene. CDR3 nucleotides: TGTGCCAGCAGCTGGGGACTAGCGGGTCGATACAATGAGCAGTTCTTC. The encoded protein is CASSWGLAGRYNEQFF.

The V call is TRBV5-1, the J call TRBJ1-3; TRBD1 might be the D (6 bases). The ends were cut back, 4 bases at V and 1 base at J, with 6 bases in the middle. The CDR3 is made up of 13 amino acids. Germline CDR1 is SGHRS and CDR2 is YFSETQ. Here the CDR3 DNA reads TGCGCCAGCAGCACAGGGTCTGGAAACACCATATATTTT. Translated: CASSTGSGNTIYF. The whole variable domain, remainder taken from reference TRBV5-1 and TRBJ1-3, is KAGVTQTPRYLIKTRGQQVTLSCSPISGHRSVSWYQQTPGQGLQFLFEYFSETQRNKGNFPGRFSGRQFSNSRSEMNVSTLELGDSALYLCASSTGSGNTIYFGEGSWLTVV.

This clone is a singleton in its sample. The chain combines TRBV6-2 or TRBV6-3 with TRBJ2-2; D is uncertain. V shed 4 bases and J shed 3 bases, with 6 bases lying between them. The CDR3 consists of 13 residues. From germline, CDR1 is MNHEY and CDR2 SVGEGT. CDR3 nucleotide sequence: TGTGCCAGCAGTTTTCAGTACACCGGGGAGCTGTTTTTT. It is translated as CASSFQYTGELFF.

This clone was detected only once. The CDR3, as DNA: TGTGCCAGCAGCTCAAGGGCAGGGGACTACACCTTC. This translates into CASSSRAGDYTF. V and J are TRBV11-3 and TRBJ1-2, with a weak D call TRBD1 (6 bases). The CDR3 runs 12 residues. The ends were cut back, 4 bases at V and 10 bases at J, with 13 bases in the middle. Germline V gene lookup returns CDR1 SGHNT and CDR2 YENEEA.

This clone was seen only a few times. The chain carries TRBV30 and TRBJ2-3, with a possible D match to TRBD2 (6 bases). The V gene lost 8 bases and the J gene lost 3 bases, with 15 bases spanning the gap. Germline V gene data show CDR1 as GTSNPN and CDR2 as SVGIG (reference sequence). There are 13 residues in the CDR3. The CDR3 reads CARSGVSTDTQYF. The CDR3 coding sequence is TGTGCCCGGTCGGGGGTTTCGACAGATACGCAGTATTTT. Based on the CDR3 plus reference TRBV30 and TRBJ2-3, the full variable domain is SQTIHQWPATLVQPVGSPLSLECTVEGTSNPNLYWYRQAAGRGLQLLFYSVGIGQISSEVPQNLSASRPQDRQFILSSKKLLLSDSGFYLCARSGVSTDTQYFGPGTRLTVL.

This clone was detected only a few times. The sample carries other DNA sequences with the same CDR3. The chain recombines TRBV29-1 with TRBJ2-5; TRBD1 aligns across 10 bases. The length of the CDR3 is 12 residues. Germline assignment: CDR1 SQVTM and CDR2 ANQGSEA. Trimming cost V 4 bases and J 5 bases; bases outside gene matches: 1. CDR3 protein: CSVGGQGETQYF. The DNA for the CDR3 is TGCAGCGTTGGGGGACAGGGGGAGACCCAGTACTTC.

The rearrangement joins TRBV7-2 to TRBJ2-3; 12 bases match TRBD2. The CDR3 covers 17 residues. After removal of 2 bases from V and 5 bases from J, the junction contained 8 bases not matched to a gene. Germline V CDR1 and CDR2: SGHTA, FQGNSA. The CDR3 sequence is CASSLLPSGGAGDTQYF. The CDR3 nucleotides read TGTGCCAGCAGCTTACTTCCTAGCGGGGGGGCCGGAGATACGCAGTATTTT.

V gene TRBV12-3 or TRBV12-4 combines with J gene TRBJ2-5; D may be TRBD1 (5 bases). The CDR3 runs 13 residues. The ends were cut back, 2 bases at V and 2 bases at J, with 6 bases in the middle. The CDR3 nucleotides are TGTGCCAGCAGTTTACGACAGCAAGAGACCCAGTACTTC. Its protein product is CASSLRQQETQYF.

The V call is TRBV6-2 or TRBV6-3, the J call TRBJ1-1, with D unclear. Germline CDR1 is MNHEY and CDR2 is SVGEGT. Trimming pared 6 bases from V and 1 base from J, leaving 9 bases between. The CDR3 runs to 13 residues. DNA for the CDR3: TGTGCCAGCAGCTCGGGAGAGAACACTGAAGCTTTCTTT. Its translation: CASSSGENTEAFF.

This clone was seen just once. The chain carries TRBV4-3 and TRBJ1-2; D is perhaps TRBD1 (5 bases). V gave up 3 bases and J gave up 4 bases, with 15 bases separating them. CDR3 length: 15 amino acids. Germline V gene sequence: CDR1 LGHNA, CDR2 YSLEER. This chain's CDR3 is CASSHTPQGAYGYTF. In DNA form, the CDR3 reads TGCGCCAGCAGCCATACCCCCCAAGGGGCCTATGGCTACACCTTC.

This chain links TRBV5-1 with TRBJ2-1; D is perhaps TRBD1 (6 bases). Germline CDR1 SGHRS, CDR2 YFSETQ. Trimming cost V 1 base and J 0 bases, with 11 bases left between them. The CDR3 is made up of 16 amino acids. The CDR3 DNA reads as TGCGCCAGCAGCTTGTTCGGGACAAGCTCCTACAATGAGCAGTTCTTC. It specifies CASSLFGTSSYNEQFF.

V is TRBV3-1 (or the pseudogene TRBV3-2) and J is TRBJ2-1, with 8 nucleotides matching TRBD2. Unmatched junction bases numbered 7, after V lost 3 bases and J lost 6 bases. The CDR3 runs 15 residues. Germline CDR1 is LGHDT and CDR2 is YNNKEL (reference sequence). Here the CDR3 DNA reads TGTGCCAGCAGCCACTGGCTAGCGGGTCCCAATGAGCAGTTCTTC. As protein: CASSHWLAGPNEQFF.

CDR3 DNA: TGTGCCAGCAGAGTCGGGGGTAGCTCCTACGAGCAGTACTTC. Protein product: CASRVGGSSYEQYF. V usage is TRBV7-2 and J usage is TRBJ2-7; TRBD2 is a possible D gene (6 bases). Germline-derived CDR1 and CDR2 are SGHTA and FQGNSA. The CDR3 contains 14 residues. The V and J ends lost 6 bases and 0 bases respectively, with 12 bases between them. The full variable domain, with the rest looked up from reference TRBV7-2 and TRBJ2-7, is GAGVSQSPSNKVTEKGKDVELRCDPISGHTALYWYRQSLGQGLEFLIYFQGNSAPDKSGLPSDRFSAERTGGSVSTLTIQRTQQEDSAVYLCASRVGGSSYEQYFGPGTRLTVT.

This chain uses TRBV5-1 with TRBJ2-2, with 10 bases that match TRBD1. CDR3 length: 20 amino acids. V shed 2 bases and J 2 bases; nucleotides not matched to a gene: 15. From germline, CDR1 is SGHRS and CDR2 YFSETQ. CDR3 amino acids: CASSLSAIGDRGFNTGELFF. In nucleotides, the CDR3 is TGCGCCAGCAGCTTATCTGCTATCGGGGACAGGGGCTTTAACACCGGGGAGCTGTTTTTT. Full variable domain (rest looked up from reference TRBV5-1 and TRBJ2-2): KAGVTQTPRYLIKTRGQQVTLSCSPISGHRSVSWYQQTPGQGLQFLFEYFSETQRNKGNFPGRFSGRQFSNSRSEMNVSTLELGDSALYLCASSLSAIGDRGFNTGELFFGEGSRLTVL.

The V gene is TRBV7-9, the J gene TRBJ2-1; TRBD2 is a possible D gene (6 bases). Germline CDR1 is SEHNR and CDR2 is FQNEAQ (reference sequence). The CDR3 extends over 14 amino acids. The CDR3 is CGVAAGLAYNEQFF. The CDR3, as DNA: TGTGGAGTGGCAGCGGGCCTCGCCTACAATGAGCAGTTCTTC.

The rearrangement joins TRBV2 to TRBJ1-5, with unresolved D. Trimming cost V 7 bases and J 9 bases, with 16 bases left between them. Per the germline V gene, CDR1 is SNHLY and CDR2 is FYNNEI. The CDR3 has 13 residues. The CDR3 nucleotides read TGTGCCAGCAACCTAGAGGGCTCCGCGCCCCAGCATTTT. It encodes CASNLEGSAPQHF. Filled out from reference TRBV2 and TRBJ1-5, the complete variable domain reads EPEVTQTPSHQVTQMGQEVILRCVPISNHLYFYWYRQILGQKVEFLVSFYNNEISEKSEIFDDQFSVERPDGSNFTLKIRSTKLEDSAMYFCASNLEGSAPQHFGDGTRLSIL.